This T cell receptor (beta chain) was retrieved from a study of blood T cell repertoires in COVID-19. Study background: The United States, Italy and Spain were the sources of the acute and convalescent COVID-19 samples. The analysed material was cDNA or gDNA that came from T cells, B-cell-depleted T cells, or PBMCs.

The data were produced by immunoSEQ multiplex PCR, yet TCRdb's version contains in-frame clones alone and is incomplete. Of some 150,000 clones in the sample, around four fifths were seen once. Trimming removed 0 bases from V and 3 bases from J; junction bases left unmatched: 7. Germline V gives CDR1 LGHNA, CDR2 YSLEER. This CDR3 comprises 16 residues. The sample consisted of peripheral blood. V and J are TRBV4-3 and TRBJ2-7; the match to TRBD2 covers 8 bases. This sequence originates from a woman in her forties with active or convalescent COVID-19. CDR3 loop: CASSQDALADLYEQYF. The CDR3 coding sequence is TGCGCCAGCAGCCAAGATGCACTAGCGGACCTCTACGAGCAGTACTTC.